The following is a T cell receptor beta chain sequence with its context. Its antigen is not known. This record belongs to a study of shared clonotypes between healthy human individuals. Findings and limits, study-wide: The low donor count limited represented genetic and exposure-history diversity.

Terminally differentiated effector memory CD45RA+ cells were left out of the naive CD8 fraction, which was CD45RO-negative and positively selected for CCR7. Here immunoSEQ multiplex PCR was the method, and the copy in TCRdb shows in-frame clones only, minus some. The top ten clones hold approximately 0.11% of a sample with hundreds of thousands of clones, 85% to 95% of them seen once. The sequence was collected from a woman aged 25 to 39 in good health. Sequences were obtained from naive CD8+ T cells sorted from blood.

The CDR3 DNA reads as TGTGCCATCAGCCCCTCAACCGATCGCGAGCAGTACTTC. Translating gives CAISPSTDREQYF. The V gene is TRBV10-3, the J gene TRBJ2-7; D call uncertain. The CDR3 sequence is 13 residues long. Trimming removed 6 bases at V and 6 bases at J, with 15 bases between. From germline, CDR1 is ENHRY and CDR2 SYGVKD.